Listed here are 13 T cell receptor beta chains from one sample, sequenced in a study of control samples from healthy donors and cancer patients. Generated by immunoSEQ multiplex PCR, the TCRdb table keeps only in-frame clones and is missing some. Among about 120,000 clones, roughly 93% were seen once, and the ten largest hold around 2.5%. The sequenced sample consisted of blood. The receptors derive from a man younger than 40 in good health.

V gene TRBV9 combines with J gene TRBJ2-1; the D gene is possibly TRBD1 (6 bases). Germline loops: CDR1 SGDLS, CDR2 YYNGEE. Trimming took 2 bases from V and 4 from J, leaving 22 bases between them. The CDR3 consists of 18 residues. The CDR3 nucleotides read TGTGCCAGCAGCGTGAAGGGGGTTTCCCCACCTGGATACAATGAGCAGTTCTTC. Residues: CASSVKGVSPPGYNEQFF.

V usage is TRBV3-1 (or the pseudogene TRBV3-2) and J usage is TRBJ2-1; unclear D gene. Germline values: CDR1 LGHDT, CDR2 YNNKEL (reference sequence). V gave up 0 bases and J gave up 0 bases, with 9 bases separating them. This CDR3 is 16 amino acids long. CDR3 protein: CASSQEGRSSYNEQFF. CDR3 coding DNA: TGTGCCAGCAGCCAAGAGGGCAGGAGCTCCTACAATGAGCAGTTCTTC.

V usage is TRBV3-1 (or the pseudogene TRBV3-2) and J usage is TRBJ1-1; no reliable D call. The CDR3 loop spans 13 amino acids. The V gene lost 5 bases and the J gene lost 0 bases, with 7 bases spanning the gap. Germline CDR1 and CDR2: LGHDT and YNNKEL (reference sequence). Written as DNA, the CDR3 is TGTGCCAGCAGCAGGGATGTGAACACTGAAGCTTTCTTT. Translating it yields CASSRDVNTEAFF.

This rearrangement joins TRBV12-3 or TRBV12-4 to TRBJ1-1; 7 nucleotides match TRBD1. With 5 bases clipped from V and 5 bases from J, the junction kept 5 bases outside the gene matches. This CDR3 region has 13 residues. The CDR3 coding sequence is TGTGCCAGCAGTGAAGGGGGCGGTACTGAAGCTTTCTTT. Translation gives CASSEGGGTEAFF.

This clone was detected once. V gene TRBV9 combines with J gene TRBJ2-3, with 11 nucleotides matching TRBD2. The J segment lost 5 bases and the V segment lost 5 bases, leaving 10 bases of the junction unmatched. Per germline, CDR1 SGDLS and CDR2 YYNGEE. The CDR3 length is 16 residues. Here the CDR3 reads CASRNLAGGLGDTQYF. The DNA for the CDR3 is TGTGCCAGCAGGAATTTAGCGGGGGGGCTTGGAGATACGCAGTATTTT.

This sequence joins TRBV5-5 and TRBJ1-4; D possibly corresponds to TRBD1 (5 bases). From germline, CDR1 is SGHKS and CDR2 YYEKEE (reference sequence). The V end lost 7 bases, the J end lost 8 bases, and 12 bases lay between the germline ends. The CDR3 runs 12 residues. CDR3 amino acids: CASFQGLEKLFF. DNA for the CDR3: TGTGCCAGCTTTCAGGGCCTGGAAAAACTGTTTTTT.

This chain uses TRBV11-2 with TRBJ1-2; TRBD1 agrees at 8 bases. The length of the CDR3 is 12 residues. J lost 5 bases, V lost 5 bases, and 1 base had no gene match. The V gene's germline CDR1 is SGHAT and CDR2 FQNNGV. The CDR3 sequence: CASSQGAYGYTF. CDR3 sequence (DNA): TGTGCCAGCAGCCAGGGGGCTTATGGCTACACCTTC.

This chain links TRBV7-2 with TRBJ1-2; D possibly corresponds to TRBD1 (5 bases). V lost 7 bases and J 8 bases, leaving 20 bases between the germline ends. Germline V gives CDR1 SGHTA, CDR2 FQGNSA. This CDR3 is 14 amino acids long. The CDR3 bases are TGTGCCAGCACCATAACCGGGCAGGGTCAAGGCTACACCTTC. Encoded protein: CASTITGQGQGYTF. The whole variable domain, filled in from reference TRBV7-2 and TRBJ1-2, reads GAGVSQSPSNKVTEKGKDVELRCDPISGHTALYWYRQSLGQGLEFLIYFQGNSAPDKSGLPSDRFSAERTGGSVSTLTIQRTQQEDSAVYLCASTITGQGQGYTFGSGTRLTVV.

The chain has TRBV6-1 and TRBJ1-5; D gene unclear. The V gene lost 2 bases and the J gene lost 3 bases, with 11 bases spanning the gap. Germline CDR1 reads MNHNS; CDR2 reads SASEGT. The CDR3 covers 15 residues. This CDR3 reads CASSEHRQVNQPQHF. The CDR3 nucleotides are TGTGCCAGCAGTGAACATAGGCAGGTCAATCAGCCCCAGCATTTT.

This clone is a singleton in its sample. The chain employs TRBV21-1 and TRBJ1-5. TRBV21-1 counts as a pseudogene. The CDR3 covers 17 residues. In DNA form, the CDR3 reads TGTGCCAGCAGCAAAGCTCGGAGGCCCCTCGAGAATCAGCCCCAGCATTTT. Amino acids: CASSKARRPLENQPQHF.

The chain joins TRBV11-2 to TRBJ1-2; no reliable D call. The germline V gene encodes CDR1 SGHAT and CDR2 FQNNGV. V gave up 3 bases and J gave up 4 bases, with 3 bases separating them. CDR3 length: 11 amino acids. The CDR3 loop reads CASSFSYGYTF. The CDR3 DNA reads as TGTGCCAGCAGCTTCAGCTATGGCTACACCTTC.

The rearrangement uses TRBV19 and TRBJ1-4, with a tentative D call TRBD1 (5 bases). CDR1 LNHDA and CDR2 SQIVND come from the germline V gene (reference sequence). Trimming took off 7 bases at V and 11 bases at J, with 14 bases between the two ends. The CDR3 runs to 12 residues. The CDR3, as DNA: TGTGCCAGTACGGGGACGCCGCGTAAACTGTTTTTT. As protein: CASTGTPRKLFF. The whole variable domain, filled in from reference TRBV19 and TRBJ1-4, reads DGGITQSPKYLFRKEGQNVTLSCEQNLNHDAMYWYRQDPGQGLRLIYYSQIVNDFQKGDIAEGYSVSREKKESFPLTVTSAQKNPTAFYLCASTGTPRKLFFGSGTQLSVL.

This chain connects TRBV6-6 to TRBJ1-2; D is perhaps TRBD1 (5 bases). The germline V gene has CDR1 MNHNY and CDR2 SVGAGI (reference sequence). The CDR3 covers 16 residues. V lost 2 bases to trimming and J lost 3 bases, with 16 bases between them. The CDR3: CASSYPGRSRDYGYTF. As DNA, the CDR3 is TGTGCCAGCAGTTACCCGGGGCGCTCCCGGGACTATGGCTACACCTTC.